These T cell receptor beta chains were read from a single sample in a study of T cells after yellow fever vaccination. TCRdb itself ran the 5' RACE reads through MiXCR, one entry per CDR3 protein. Of 200,000 to 300,000 distinct CDR3 sequences listed, about 7% are singletons. Specimen: CD4+ T cells sorted from PBMCs, collected on the day of the yellow fever booster vaccination. The receptors come from a man aged 25 to 45 who received the YFV17D yellow fever vaccine. Both conserved end residues are part of each CDR3. The D gene is left open where the match is weak. A clone size is listed for some rows: how often the clone was seen (once, few, many), or a class if it is expanded.

>.|TRBV2|many|TRBJ2-1
TGTGCCAGCAGCGAGAACCGGGGAGGCCTCGCGTTCTTC
CASSENRGGLAFF
>.|TRBV20-1|many|TRBJ2-6
TGCAGTGCTCTATACCTTTCTGGGGCCAACGTCCTGACTTTC
CSALYLSGANVLTF
>TRBD1|TRBV7-2|.|TRBJ1-1
TGTGCCAGCAGCGTCGTAGGGACAGGGAACACTGAAGCTTTCTTT
CASSVVGTGNTEAFF
>TRBD2|TRBV20-1|.|TRBJ2-1
TGCAGTGCTAGGGAAAGCGGGACCCCGACACTTGAGCAGTTCTTC
CSARESGTPTLEQFF
>.|TRBV30|many|TRBJ2-2
TGTGCCTGGAGAAGGACCGCGAACACCGGGGAGCTGTTTTTT
CAWRRTANTGELFF
>.|TRBV5-1|many|TRBJ2-7
TGCGCCAGCAGCTTGACCTCAGATCCCGCCTACGAGCAGTACTTC
CASSLTSDPAYEQYF
>.|TRBV20-1|.|TRBJ2-3
TGCAGTGCTAGGTTACAGTCTTACACAGATACGCAGTATTTT
CSARLQSYTDTQYF
>.|TRBV24-1|.|TRBJ2-1
TGTGCCACCAGTGACTTCAGGGTCAGGGACAATGAGCAGTTCTTC
CATSDFRVRDNEQFF
>TRBD2|TRBV5-1|.|TRBJ2-3
TGCGCCAGCATCCCAGGACTAGCGGGAGGGCGAAATACGCAGTATTTT
CASIPGLAGGRNTQYF
>TRBD2|TRBV20-1|.|TRBJ2-5
TGCAGTGCTTCCAGGGGCGGGAGGGTAGAGACCCAGTACTTC
CSASRGGRVETQYF
>TRBD1|TRBV6-5|.|TRBJ1-1
TGTGCCAGCGGGACAGGTGAAGCTTTCTTT
CASGTGEAFF
>TRBD1|TRBV12-3/TRBV12-4|few|TRBJ1-2
TGTGCCAGCACAGGGGGCGTCGGCTATGGCTACACCTTC
CASTGGVGYGYTF
>.|TRBV29-1|many|TRBJ2-2
TGCAGCGTTGAAACAGTTTCGAACACCGGGGAGCTGTTTTTT
CSVETVSNTGELFF
>.|TRBV20-1|.|TRBJ2-5
TGCAGTCTTAGTTTCCTCGGCGGGACAGTCAGAAGGGAGACCCAGTACTTC
CSLSFLGGTVRRETQYF
>TRBD2|TRBV10-1|many|TRBJ2-7
TGCGCCAGCAGTGAGTCGGGCGGGAGTAGATACGAGCAGTACTTC
CASSESGGSRYEQYF
>TRBD2|TRBV5-1|few|TRBJ2-1
TGCGCCAGCAGCCTGAAAGCGGGAGTTGAGCAGTTCTTC
CASSLKAGVEQFF
>.|TRBV11-2|many|TRBJ2-1
TGTGCCAGCAGCTTAGGATCCGGGAATGAGCAGTTCTTC
CASSLGSGNEQFF
>.|TRBV5-5|few|TRBJ2-1
TGTGCCAGCAGCTTGGCGCCGGAGAGCTCCTACAATGAGCAGTTCTTC
CASSLAPESSYNEQFF
>.|TRBV27|many|TRBJ1-1
TGTGCCAGCATGTGGGGGCACGGGAACACTGAAGCTTTCTTT
CASMWGHGNTEAFF
>.|TRBV6-2/TRBV6-3|few|TRBJ2-1
TGTGCCAGCAGCGACGGAGGGGAGCAGTTCTTC
CASSDGGEQFF
>TRBD1|TRBV6-5|few|TRBJ2-7
TGTGCCAGCAGTTACACCCAGGGGGCGACCTACGAGCAGTACTTC
CASSYTQGATYEQYF
>TRBD1|TRBV12-3/TRBV12-4|.|TRBJ2-6
TGTGCCATCAGTTTCTCGTGGAGACAGGGGGCTTCTGGGGCCAACGTCCTGACTTTC
CAISFSWRQGASGANVLTF
>.|TRBV7-9|few|TRBJ1-1
TGTGCCAGCAGCTTAGCAGGGGGGGGCGCGTTCACTGAAGCTTTCTTT
CASSLAGGGAFTEAFF
>TRBD2|TRBV27|.|TRBJ2-7
TGTGCCAGCAGGGGACTAGCGTCGACCTACGAGCAGTACTTC
CASRGLASTYEQYF
>TRBD2|TRBV19|.|TRBJ2-3
TGTGCCAGTACCGGGACTAGCGGTAACTTTTGGGGCACAGATACGCAGTATTTT
CASTGTSGNFWGTDTQYF
>.|TRBV20-1|few|TRBJ1-1
TGCAGTGCTAGAGATCAGGGACTGAACACTGAAGCTTTCTTT
CSARDQGLNTEAFF
>.|TRBV12-3/TRBV12-4|many|TRBJ2-1
TGTGCCAGCAGTTTTTTTGCTTCTGGGGGTCAGAATGAGCAGTTCTTC
CASSFFASGGQNEQFF
>TRBD2|TRBV9|many|TRBJ2-7
TGTGCCAGCAGCGACGGGAGGGCCCTCGGGGAGCAGTACTTC
CASSDGRALGEQYF
>.|TRBV20-1|few|TRBJ2-3
TGCAGTGCTACCGTTGATACGCAGTATTTT
CSATVDTQYF
>.|TRBV3-1|many|TRBJ2-5
TGTGCCAGCAGCCAAATGTGGGGGGAGGCGGCCCAGTACTTC
CASSQMWGEAAQYF
>.|TRBV10-3|many|TRBJ2-1
TGTGCCATCAGTGATTATTACAATGAGCAGTTCTTC
CAISDYYNEQFF
>.|TRBV12-3/TRBV12-4|many|TRBJ2-7
TGTGCCAGCAGTTCCGGAGTTGACTACGAGCAGTACTTC
CASSSGVDYEQYF
>.|TRBV7-2|many|TRBJ2-5
TGTGCCAGCAGGGTCGGGGAGACCCAGTACTTC
CASRVGETQYF
>.|TRBV18|.|TRBJ1-3
TGTGCCAGCTCACCCCAAGCGACAGCGAGCTCTGGAAACACCATATATTTT
CASSPQATASSGNTIYF
>TRBD2|TRBV24-1|few|TRBJ2-7
TGTGCCACCAGAGGAGGACTAGCGGGAGGGCAAGAGCAGTACTTC
CATRGGLAGGQEQYF
>TRBD1|TRBV5-1|.|TRBJ2-3
TGCGCCAGCAGCGGACAGGGGTCCACAGATACGCAGTATTTT
CASSGQGSTDTQYF
>TRBD1|TRBV5-5|many|TRBJ1-5
TGTGCCAGCAGCTTGAAAGGCCCGGGGACAGGTAGCAATCAGCCCCAGCATTTT
CASSLKGPGTGSNQPQHF
>.|TRBV5-1|many|TRBJ2-7
TGCGCCAGCAGCCCCGAATCCGGCGAGCAGTACTTC
CASSPESGEQYF
>.|TRBV2|many|TRBJ2-1
TGTGCCAGCAATTATGTGGGGGCACAGGAGCAGTTCTTC
CASNYVGAQEQFF
>TRBD1|TRBV29-1|many|TRBJ2-7
TGCAGCGTGGGACAGGGGGCTGTAGATCGCGAGCAGTACTTC
CSVGQGAVDREQYF
>.|TRBV11-2|many|TRBJ2-6
TGTGCCAGCAGCCTTAGAGGTACTGGGGCCAACGTCCTGACTTTC
CASSLRGTGANVLTF
>TRBD1|TRBV20-1|many|TRBJ2-7
TGCAGTGCTAGGGGGACAGGGGGTTACTACGAGCAGTACTTC
CSARGTGGYYEQYF
>TRBD1|TRBV5-1|many|TRBJ2-5
TGCGCCAGCAGCTTGGGGGACAGGTTGGAGACCCAGTACTTC
CASSLGDRLETQYF
>.|TRBV27|.|TRBJ2-7
TGTGCCAGCAGTCCTCGCCTGGGAGGCGAGCAGTACTTC
CASSPRLGGEQYF
>.|TRBV2|many|TRBJ2-7
TGTGCCAGCAGTGGTCACGGAGACTCCTTCTACGAGCAGTACTTC
CASSGHGDSFYEQYF
>TRBD2|TRBV18|.|TRBJ2-1
TGTGCCAGCTCAGCGGGACTAGCCGGCAATGAGCAGTTCTTC
CASSAGLAGNEQFF
>TRBD1|TRBV7-2|few|TRBJ2-7
TGTGCCAGCAGCTCGGACAGGGGGCGTTACGAGCAGTACTTC
CASSSDRGRYEQYF
>.|TRBV10-3|once|TRBJ2-3
TGTGCCATCAGAGGAGCGAGAGGGAACGCTAGCACAGATACGCAGTATTTT
CAIRGARGNASTDTQYF
>TRBD2|TRBV24-1|many|TRBJ2-1
TGTGCCACCAGTGTGGCCCTAGCGGGAGTGAATGAGCAGTTCTTC
CATSVALAGVNEQFF
>.|TRBV20-1|many|TRBJ1-2
TGCAGTGCTAGGGGTTCAAGGGACAACTATGGCTACACCTTC
CSARGSRDNYGYTF